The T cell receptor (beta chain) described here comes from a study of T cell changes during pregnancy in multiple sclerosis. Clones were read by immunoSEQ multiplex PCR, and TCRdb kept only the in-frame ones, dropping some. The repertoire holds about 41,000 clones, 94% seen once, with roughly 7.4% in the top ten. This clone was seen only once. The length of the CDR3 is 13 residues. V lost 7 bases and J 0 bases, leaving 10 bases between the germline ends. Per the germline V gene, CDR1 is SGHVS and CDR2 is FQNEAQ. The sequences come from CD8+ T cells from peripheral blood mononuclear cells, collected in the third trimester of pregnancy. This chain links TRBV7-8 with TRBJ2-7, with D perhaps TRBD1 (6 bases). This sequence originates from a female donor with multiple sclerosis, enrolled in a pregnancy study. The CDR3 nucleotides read TGTGCCAGCACGCGGACAGCCTCCTACGAGCAGTACTTC. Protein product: CASTRTASYEQYF. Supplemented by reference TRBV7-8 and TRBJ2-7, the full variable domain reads GAGVSQSPRYKVAKRGQDVALRCDPISGHVSLFWYQQALGQGPEFLTYFQNEAQLDKSGLPSDRFFAERPEGSVSTLKIQRTQQEDSAVYLCASTRTASYEQYFGPGTRLTVT.